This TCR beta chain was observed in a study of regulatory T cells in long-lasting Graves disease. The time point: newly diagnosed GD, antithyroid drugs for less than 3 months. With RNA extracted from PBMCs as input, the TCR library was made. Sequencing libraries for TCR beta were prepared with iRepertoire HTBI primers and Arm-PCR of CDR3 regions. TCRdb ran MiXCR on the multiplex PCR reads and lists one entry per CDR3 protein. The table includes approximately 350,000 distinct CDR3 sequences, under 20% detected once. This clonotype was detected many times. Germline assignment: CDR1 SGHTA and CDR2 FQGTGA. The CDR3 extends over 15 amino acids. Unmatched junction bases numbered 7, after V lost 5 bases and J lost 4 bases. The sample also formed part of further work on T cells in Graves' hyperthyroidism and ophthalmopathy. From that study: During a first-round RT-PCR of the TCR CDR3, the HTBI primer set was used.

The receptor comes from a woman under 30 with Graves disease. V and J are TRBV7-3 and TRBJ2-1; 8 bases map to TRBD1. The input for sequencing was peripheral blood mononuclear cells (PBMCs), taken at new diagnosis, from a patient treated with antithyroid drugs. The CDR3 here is CASSRDRGTYNEQFF. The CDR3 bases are TGTGCCAGCAGCCGTGACAGGGGAACATACAATGAGCAGTTCTTC.